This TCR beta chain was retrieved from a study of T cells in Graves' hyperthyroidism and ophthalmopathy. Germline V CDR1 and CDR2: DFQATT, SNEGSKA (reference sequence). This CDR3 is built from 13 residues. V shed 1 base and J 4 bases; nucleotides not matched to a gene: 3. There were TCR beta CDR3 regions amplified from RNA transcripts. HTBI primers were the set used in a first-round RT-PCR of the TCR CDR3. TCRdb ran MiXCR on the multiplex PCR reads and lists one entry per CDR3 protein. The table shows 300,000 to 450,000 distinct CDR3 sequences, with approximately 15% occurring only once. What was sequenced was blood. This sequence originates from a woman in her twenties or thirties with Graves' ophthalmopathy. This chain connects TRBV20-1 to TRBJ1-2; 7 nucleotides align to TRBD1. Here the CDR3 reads CSARATGSYGYTF. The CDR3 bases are TGCAGTGCTAGAGCGACAGGGTCCTATGGCTACACCTTC.